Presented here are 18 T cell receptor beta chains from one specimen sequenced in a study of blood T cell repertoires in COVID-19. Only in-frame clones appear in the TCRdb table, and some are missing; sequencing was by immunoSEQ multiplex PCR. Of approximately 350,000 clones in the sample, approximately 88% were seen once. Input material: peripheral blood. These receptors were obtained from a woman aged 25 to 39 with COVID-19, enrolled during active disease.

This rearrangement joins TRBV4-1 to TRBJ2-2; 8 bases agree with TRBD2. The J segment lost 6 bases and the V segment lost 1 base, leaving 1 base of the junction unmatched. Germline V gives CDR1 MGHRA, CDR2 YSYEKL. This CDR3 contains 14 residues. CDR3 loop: CASSQGRGAGELFF. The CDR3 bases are TGCGCCAGCAGCCAAGGGCGGGGGGCCGGGGAGCTGTTTTTT.

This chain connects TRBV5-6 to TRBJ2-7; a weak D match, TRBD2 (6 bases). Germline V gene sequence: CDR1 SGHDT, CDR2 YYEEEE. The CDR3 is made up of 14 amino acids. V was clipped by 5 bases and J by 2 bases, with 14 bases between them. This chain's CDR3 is CASSGGKPPYEQYV. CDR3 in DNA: TGTGCCAGCAGTGGGGGGAAACCTCCCTACGAGCAGTACGTC.

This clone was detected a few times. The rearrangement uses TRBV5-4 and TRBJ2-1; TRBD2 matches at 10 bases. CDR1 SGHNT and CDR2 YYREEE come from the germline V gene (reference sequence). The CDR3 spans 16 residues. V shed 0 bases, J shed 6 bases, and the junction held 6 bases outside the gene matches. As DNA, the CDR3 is TGTGCCAGCAGCTTGGACATAGCGGGGGGCCGCAATGAGCAGTTCTTC. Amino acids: CASSLDIAGGRNEQFF.

The CDR3 here is CASSQGLAEYEQYF. CDR3 bases: TGTGCCAGCAGCCAAGGACTAGCCGAATACGAGCAGTACTTC. This chain joins TRBV5-6 and TRBJ2-7; 8 bases fit TRBD2. J gave up 4 bases and V 4 bases, and 7 bases lay outside the gene matches. CDR1 is SGHDT and CDR2 is YYEEEE in the germline V gene. CDR3 length equals 14 residues. Supplemented by reference TRBV5-6 and TRBJ2-7, the full variable domain reads DAGVTQSPTHLIKTRGQQVTLRCSPKSGHDTVSWYQQALGQGPQFIFQYYEEEERQRGNFPDRFSGHQFPNYSSELNVNALLLGDSALYLCASSQGLAEYEQYFGPGTRLTVT.

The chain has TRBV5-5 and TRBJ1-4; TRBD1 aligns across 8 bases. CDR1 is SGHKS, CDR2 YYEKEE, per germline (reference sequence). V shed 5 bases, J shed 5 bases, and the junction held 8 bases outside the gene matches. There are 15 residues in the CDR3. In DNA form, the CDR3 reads TGTGCCAGCAGTTCCTTGGGACAGGAAAATGAAAAACTGTTTTTT. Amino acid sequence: CASSSLGQENEKLFF.

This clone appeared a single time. The CDR3 DNA reads TGTGCCAGCAGCTTTGGAGTGGGTCAGGGAGGACCGGAAGCTTTCTTT. Residues: CASSFGVGQGGPEAFF. The chain is built from TRBV11-3 and TRBJ1-1; tentative D call: TRBD1 (5 bases). Trimming shortened V by 3 bases and J by 8 bases, and 22 bases separated the two germline ends. The CDR3 spans 16 residues. Germline lookup yields CDR1 SGHNT and CDR2 YENEEA.

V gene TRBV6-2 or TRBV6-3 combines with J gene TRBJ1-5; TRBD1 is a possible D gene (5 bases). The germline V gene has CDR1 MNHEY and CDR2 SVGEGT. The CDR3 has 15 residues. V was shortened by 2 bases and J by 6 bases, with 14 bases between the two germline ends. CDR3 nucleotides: TGTGCCAGCAGTTACGGGGGGGGTATAGGTCAGCCCCAGCATTTT. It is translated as CASSYGGGIGQPQHF.

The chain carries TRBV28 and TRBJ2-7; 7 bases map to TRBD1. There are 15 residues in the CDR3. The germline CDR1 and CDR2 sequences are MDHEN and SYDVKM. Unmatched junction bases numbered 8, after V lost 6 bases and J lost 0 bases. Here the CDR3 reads CASRTWTGLSYEQYF. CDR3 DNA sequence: TGTGCCAGCAGAACCTGGACAGGTCTCTCCTACGAGCAGTACTTC.

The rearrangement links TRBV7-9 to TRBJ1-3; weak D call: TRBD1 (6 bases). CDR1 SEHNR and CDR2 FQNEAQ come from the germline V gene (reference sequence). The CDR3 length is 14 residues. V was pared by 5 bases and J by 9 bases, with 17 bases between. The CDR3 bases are TGTGCCAGCAGCCATAGGGAGGGCAGGGGCACCATATATTTT. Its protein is CASSHREGRGTIYF.

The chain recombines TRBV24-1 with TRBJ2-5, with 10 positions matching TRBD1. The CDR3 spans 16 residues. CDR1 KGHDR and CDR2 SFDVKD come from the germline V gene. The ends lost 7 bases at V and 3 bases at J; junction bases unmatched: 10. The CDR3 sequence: CATSDWGGTGEETQYF. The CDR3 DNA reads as TGTGCCACCAGCGACTGGGGGGGGACAGGGGAAGAGACCCAGTACTTC.

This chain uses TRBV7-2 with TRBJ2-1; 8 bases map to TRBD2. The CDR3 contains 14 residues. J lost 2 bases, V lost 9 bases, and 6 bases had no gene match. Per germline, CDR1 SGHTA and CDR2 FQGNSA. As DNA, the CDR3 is TGTGCCAGTTCTAATAGCGGGGCCTACAATGAGCAGTTCTTC. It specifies CASSNSGAYNEQFF.

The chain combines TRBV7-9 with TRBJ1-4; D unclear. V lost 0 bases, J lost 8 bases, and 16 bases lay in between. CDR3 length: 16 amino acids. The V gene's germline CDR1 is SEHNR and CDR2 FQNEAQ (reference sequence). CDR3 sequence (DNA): TGTGCCAGCAGCTTAGCGTTGGGAGACCCCGGAGAAAAACTGTTTTTT. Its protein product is CASSLALGDPGEKLFF.

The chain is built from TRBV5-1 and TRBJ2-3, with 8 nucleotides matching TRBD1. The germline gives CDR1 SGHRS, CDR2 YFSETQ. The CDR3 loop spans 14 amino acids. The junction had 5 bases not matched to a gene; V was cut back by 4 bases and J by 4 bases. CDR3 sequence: CASSGGQEADTQYF. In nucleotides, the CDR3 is TGCGCCAGCAGCGGGGGACAGGAGGCAGATACGCAGTATTTT.

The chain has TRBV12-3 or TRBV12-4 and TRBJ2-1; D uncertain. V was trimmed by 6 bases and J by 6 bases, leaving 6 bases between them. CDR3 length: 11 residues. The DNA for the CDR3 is TGTGCCAGCAGCCAGTTCAATGAGCAGTTCTTC. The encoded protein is CASSQFNEQFF.

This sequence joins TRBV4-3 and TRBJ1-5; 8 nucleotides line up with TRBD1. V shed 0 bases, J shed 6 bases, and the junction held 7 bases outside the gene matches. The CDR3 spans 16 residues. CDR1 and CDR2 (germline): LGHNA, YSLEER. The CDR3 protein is CASSQDWTGLGQPQHF. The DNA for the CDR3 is TGCGCCAGCAGCCAAGACTGGACAGGGTTGGGTCAGCCCCAGCATTTT.

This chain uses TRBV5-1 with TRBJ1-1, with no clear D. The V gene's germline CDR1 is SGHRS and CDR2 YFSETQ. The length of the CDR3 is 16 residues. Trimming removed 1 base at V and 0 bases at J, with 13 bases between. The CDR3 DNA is TGCGCCAGCAGCTTGCGGTACGGTGCCTTGAACACTGAAGCTTTCTTT. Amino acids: CASSLRYGALNTEAFF. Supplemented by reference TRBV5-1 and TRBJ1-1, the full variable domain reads KAGVTQTPRYLIKTRGQQVTLSCSPISGHRSVSWYQQTPGQGLQFLFEYFSETQRNKGNFPGRFSGRQFSNSRSEMNVSTLELGDSALYLCASSLRYGALNTEAFFGQGTRLTVV.

The CDR3 DNA reads TGTGCCAGCACAAGACAGACTCCCAGCTCTGGGGCCAACGTCCTGACTTTC. It encodes CASTRQTPSSGANVLTF. The chain recombines TRBV28 with TRBJ2-6; TRBD1 might be the D (5 bases). The V end was cut by 7 bases, the J end by 0 bases, with 16 bases between. The CDR3 consists of 17 residues. The germline gives CDR1 MDHEN, CDR2 SYDVKM.

In DNA, the CDR3 is TGTGCCAGCAGTTTAACGGGGACAGCAGAAGATACGCAGTATTTT. Its protein product is CASSLTGTAEDTQYF. The rearrangement joins TRBV28 to TRBJ2-3; 7 positions agree with TRBD1. The CDR3 is 15 amino acids. V trimming: 2 bases; J trimming: 5 bases; junction bases outside the gene matches: 7. Per germline, CDR1 MDHEN and CDR2 SYDVKM. Variable domain in full (rest from reference TRBV28 and TRBJ2-3): DVKVTQSSRYLVKRTGEKVFLECVQDMDHENMFWYRQDPGLGLRLIYFSYDVKMKEKGDIPEGYSVSREKKERFSLILESASTNQTSMYLCASSLTGTAEDTQYFGPGTRLTVL.